The present T cell receptor (beta chain) was sequenced within a study of cytomegalovirus exposure and HLA in healthy donors. Germline V lookup: CDR1 GTSNPN, CDR2 SVGIG (reference sequence). The CDR3 contains 15 residues. The ends were cut back, 0 bases at V and 4 bases at J, with 16 bases in the middle. The PCR had 60 Vbeta and 13 Jbeta primers. Generated by immunoSEQ multiplex PCR, the TCRdb table keeps only in-frame clones and is missing some. The table records around 130,000 clones, 81% of them present only once. Specimen: PBMCs. The TCR sequence derives from a man aged 18 to 35 in good health and CMV-seronegative. The chain joins TRBV30 to TRBJ2-7; weak D call: TRBD2 (5 bases). CDR3 loop: CAWSVRGLLAYEQYF. Written as DNA, the CDR3 is TGTGCCTGGAGTGTACGAGGACTTCTCGCGTACGAGCAGTACTTC.